Shown below are 14 T cell receptor beta chains from a single sample sequenced in a study of blood T cell repertoires in COVID-19. The table came from immunoSEQ multiplex PCR; TCRdb's copy has only in-frame clones and leaves some out. The sample lists fewer than 200,000 clones, 85% to 90% occurring once. The sample consisted of peripheral blood. The receptors here all came from a woman in her seventies with COVID-19, enrolled during active disease.

V gene TRBV4-2 combines with J gene TRBJ2-7, with 9 bases that match TRBD1. The V segment lost 3 bases and the J segment 2 bases; nucleotides outside the gene matches: 5. The germline V gene encodes CDR1 LGHNA and CDR2 YNFKEQ. This CDR3 spans 15 amino acids. CDR3 sequence reads: CASSQETGGPYEQYF. The CDR3 nucleotides are TGTGCCAGCAGCCAGGAGACAGGGGGTCCCTACGAGCAGTACTTC.

This chain links TRBV6-5 with TRBJ2-5; a possible D gene is TRBD2 (7 bases). V lost 8 bases to trimming and J lost 5 bases, with 18 bases between them. CDR1 and CDR2 (germline): MNHEY, SVGAGI. This CDR3 comprises 14 residues. CDR3 nucleotide sequence: TGTGCCAGCCTCGCCCTCGGGGGGCAGGAGACCCAGTACTTC. Translating gives CASLALGGQETQYF.

The chain links TRBV24-1 to TRBJ1-2; D gene unclear. Germline CDR1 reads KGHDR; CDR2 reads SFDVKD. CDR3 length equals 19 residues. V shed 7 bases and J shed 4 bases, with 30 bases lying between them. CDR3 coding DNA: TGTGCCACCAGCCCTGGAGCGGTGGGAGGTCAGATCCAATTCTATGGCTACACCTTC. Its translation: CATSPGAVGGQIQFYGYTF.

The rearrangement joins TRBV5-5 to TRBJ2-4; a possible D gene is TRBD2 (5 bases). The V end was cut by 2 bases, the J end by 0 bases, with 21 bases between. The germline gives CDR1 SGHKS, CDR2 YYEKEE (reference sequence). The CDR3 is 19 residues long. The CDR3 bases are TGTGCCAGCAGCTTTTCCGGGGATTCTCTAGCCTTAGCCAAAAACATTCAGTACTTC. Residues: CASSFSGDSLALAKNIQYF.

The V call is TRBV5-4, the J call TRBJ1-1, with 9 bases that match TRBD1. Losses at the gene ends were 4 bases for V and 4 bases for J; bases not matched to a gene: 8. CDR3 length equals 15 residues. CDR1 SGHNT and CDR2 YYREEE come from the germline V gene (reference sequence). DNA for the CDR3: TGTGCCAGCAGCGTCAACAGGGGGCCAAGCACTGAAGCTTTCTTT. This codes for CASSVNRGPSTEAFF.

The rearrangement links TRBV7-3 to TRBJ1-1; possible D gene TRBD1, 6 bases. Germline CDR1 is SGHTA and CDR2 is FQGTGA. There are 15 residues in the CDR3. V shed 1 base and J shed 0 bases, with 9 bases lying between them. CDR3 sequence reads: CASSLSGGLNTEAFF. The DNA of the CDR3 is TGTGCCAGCAGCTTAAGCGGGGGCTTGAACACTGAAGCTTTCTTT.

The gene calls are TRBV2 and TRBJ2-3, with D perhaps TRBD2 (5 bases). The germline gives CDR1 SNHLY, CDR2 FYNNEI. The V gene lost 5 bases and the J gene lost 0 bases, with 12 bases spanning the gap. This CDR3 region has 15 residues. The CDR3 DNA sequence: TGTGCCAGCAGTCCGAGCGGACCTAGCACAGATACGCAGTATTTT. The encoded protein is CASSPSGPSTDTQYF.

The chain links TRBV4-2 to TRBJ2-7, with D maybe TRBD1 (6 bases). This CDR3 has 21 amino acids. The V gene's germline CDR1 is LGHNA and CDR2 YNFKEQ. Trimming removed 0 bases at V and 0 bases at J, with 27 bases between. CDR3 in DNA: TGTGCCAGCAGCCAAGATCTTGGGTCAGGGGCTTCCTCACCCTTCTCCTACGAGCAGTACTTC. Its protein product is CASSQDLGSGASSPFSYEQYF.

The chain carries TRBV5-3 and TRBJ2-7; D might be TRBD1 (6 bases). TRBV5-3 carries the ORF label, with uncertain function. Trimming stripped 4 bases from V and 3 bases from J, with 11 bases between. The CDR3 loop spans 13 amino acids. In DNA form, the CDR3 reads TGTGCCAGAAGCCAGAGACAGGACTACGAGCAGTACTTC. It specifies CARSQRQDYEQYF.

The chain uses TRBV6-6 and TRBJ1-5, with 10 bases matching TRBD1. The ends lost 6 bases at V and 1 base at J; junction bases unmatched: 9. CDR3 length: 17 residues. CDR1 is MNHNY and CDR2 is SVGAGI in the germline V gene (reference sequence). CDR3 DNA: TGTGCCAGCAGGCGAACGGACAGGGGGAGCAGCAATCAGCCCCAGCATTTT. The encoded protein is CASRRTDRGSSNQPQHF.

This clone has a count of ten or more. The chain uses TRBV28 and TRBJ2-7, with 7 bases fitting TRBD1. The CDR3 totals 14 residues. Germline-derived CDR1 and CDR2 are MDHEN and SYDVKM. J gave up 2 bases and V 6 bases, and 7 bases lay outside the gene matches. The chain's CDR3 is CASRKQGSPYEQYF. The CDR3 region has the DNA TGTGCCAGCAGGAAACAGGGGTCCCCCTACGAGCAGTACTTC.

The rearrangement links TRBV7-9 to TRBJ2-7; 9 bases align to TRBD1. The CDR3 spans 15 residues. V was clipped by 3 bases and J by 6 bases; unmatched bases: 9. Germline V gene lookup returns CDR1 SEHNR and CDR2 FQNEAQ (reference sequence). The CDR3 reads CASSLTGQGKLEQYF. CDR3 sequence (DNA): TGTGCCAGCAGCTTGACGGGACAGGGAAAACTCGAGCAGTACTTC.

This chain links TRBV3-1 (or the pseudogene TRBV3-2) with TRBJ2-7, with D perhaps TRBD1 (5 bases). Trimming left V 0 bases short and J 5 bases short, with 14 bases between. This CDR3 has 15 amino acids. Germline V gene sequence: CDR1 LGHDT, CDR2 YNNKEL (reference sequence). CDR3 nucleotide sequence: TGTGCCAGCAGCCAAGATTTCAGCAGGGTCGACGAGCAGTACTTC. It codes for CASSQDFSRVDEQYF.

This sequence joins TRBV7-9 and TRBJ1-2; D is perhaps TRBD1 (6 bases). The CDR3 length is 12 residues. The germline V and J ends were trimmed by 5 bases and 8 bases, with 12 bases remaining between them. Germline V gene lookup returns CDR1 SEHNR and CDR2 FQNEAQ (reference sequence). CDR3 sequence: CASSMDRYGYTF. CDR3 DNA sequence: TGTGCCAGCAGCATGGACAGATACGGCTACACCTTC.